This TCR beta chain was captured by sequencing in a study of T cells in Graves' hyperthyroidism and ophthalmopathy. The study's findings and limits: Most thyroid clonotypes that were expanded above 0.001 also turned up in blood.

Researchers amplified the TCR beta CDR3 regions from RNA transcripts. First-round RT-PCR targeting the TCR CDR3 was performed with the HTBI primer set. TCRdb called the multiplex PCR reads again in MiXCR, with one record for every CDR3 protein. The data hold fewer than 450,000 distinct CDR3 sequences, with approximately 18% observed a single time. This clonotype has only a few counts. Its specificity is unknown. Reasons for excluding patients were uncontrolled infection, other autoimmune disease, pregnancy or lactation. This clonotype was sampled from a man younger than 35 with Graves' ophthalmopathy. Sample: blood.

CDR3 protein: CASRVSSYEQYF. In DNA, the CDR3 is TGTGCCAGCAGAGTGAGCTCCTACGAGCAGTACTTC. V usage is TRBV2 and J usage is TRBJ2-7; D uncertain. The CDR3 loop spans 12 amino acids. The germline V and J ends were trimmed by 6 bases and 0 bases, with 6 bases remaining between them. The V gene's germline CDR1 is SNHLY and CDR2 FYNNEI. The whole variable domain, filled in from reference TRBV2 and TRBJ2-7, reads EPEVTQTPSHQVTQMGQEVILRCVPISNHLYFYWYRQILGQKVEFLVSFYNNEISEKSEIFDDQFSVERPDGSNFTLKIRSTKLEDSAMYFCASRVSSYEQYFGPGTRLTVT.